These T cell receptor beta chains were read from a single sample in a study of blood T cell repertoires in COVID-19. Produced via immunoSEQ multiplex PCR; TCRdb's table is partial and in-frame only. The sample yields around 140,000 clones, about 86% seen once. Sequencing was done on a sample of peripheral blood. These receptors originate from a woman aged 60 to 75 with active or convalescent COVID-19. Both conserved end residues are part of each CDR3. The order of the fields is clone size, V gene, J gene, D gene, CDR3 DNA, CDR3 protein. A D gene is named only where the DNA matches it firmly. The size field is filled for only some rows; it gives once, few, many or a size class.

-	TRBV11-2	TRBJ2-7	-	TGTGCCAGCAGCTTAGATCATGGGAGTCTACAGTACTTC	CASSLDHGSLQYF
-	TRBV15	TRBJ1-5	TRBD1	TGTGCCACCAGCAGAGATAGGGCAGGGGGCTGGCCCCAGCATTTT	CATSRDRAGGWPQHF
-	TRBV6-2/TRBV6-3	TRBJ2-1	-	TGTGCCAGCAGCAGACAGAGATACTCCTACAATGAGCAGTTCTTC	CASSRQRYSYNEQFF
-	TRBV5-1	TRBJ2-1	-	TGCGCCAGCAGCTTGGATCGGGGTGAGCAGTTCTTC	CASSLDRGEQFF
many	TRBV5-6	TRBJ1-2	-	TGTGCCAGCAGCATCGATCGGGAAACGGTGCAATATGGCTACACCTTC	CASSIDRETVQYGYTF
-	TRBV6-1	TRBJ2-1	TRBD1	TGTGCCAGCAGTGATTGGACAGGCTGGCAGTTCTTC	CASSDWTGWQFF
-	TRBV11-2	TRBJ2-1	TRBD2	TGTGCCAGCAGGGTACTAGCGGGTCTTCCTGGGGAGCAGTTCTTC	CASRVLAGLPGEQFF
-	TRBV4-1	TRBJ2-7	TRBD2	TGCGCCAGCAGCCTAGCGGGAGGGTGGGACGAGCAGTACTTC	CASSLAGGWDEQYF
-	TRBV3-1/TRBV3-2	TRBJ2-3	TRBD2	TGTGCCAGCAGCCCCTCAGCGGGTAGCGGGCATACGCAGTATTTT	CASSPSAGSGHTQYF
-	TRBV7-9	TRBJ1-1	-	TGTGCCAGCAGCGAACAGGGGAACACTGAAGCTTTCTTT	CASSEQGNTEAFF
-	TRBV30	TRBJ1-6	-	TGTGCCTGGAGTAGACAGCGACCCCTCCACTTT	CAWSRQRPLHF
-	TRBV5-1	TRBJ2-3	-	TGCGCCAGCAGCTTGGACAGGGTCTCAGATACGCAGTATTTT	CASSLDRVSDTQYF
-	TRBV12-3/TRBV12-4	TRBJ1-1	TRBD1	TGTGCCAGCAGTAAGACAGGGTTTGAAGCTTTCTTT	CASSKTGFEAFF
-	TRBV25-1	TRBJ2-2	-	TGTGCCAGCTCGGGACTTAACACCGGGGAGCTGTTTTTT	CASSGLNTGELFF
few	TRBV27	TRBJ1-2	-	TGTGCCAGCAGTCCCTATCCCGCCTATGGCTACACCTTC	CASSPYPAYGYTF
once	TRBV6-5	TRBJ2-4	-	TGTGCCAGCATGCGGGACGCAGCCAAAAACATTCAGTACTTC	CASMRDAAKNIQYF
-	TRBV7-8	TRBJ2-1	-	TGTGCCAGCAGCCCTAATGAGCAGTTCTTC	CASSPNEQFF
-	TRBV14	TRBJ1-2	TRBD1	TGTGCCAGCAGCCAAGATTCTAGGGGGCTCCACTATGGCTACACCTTC	CASSQDSRGLHYGYTF
-	TRBV28	TRBJ2-4	TRBD2	TGTGCCAGCACAACCGGGACTAGCGGGGGGGGCATTCAGTACTTC	CASTTGTSGGGIQYF
-	TRBV1	TRBJ1-2	-	TGCACCAGCCCGAGGGTAAGGACTGGCTACACCTTC	CTSPRVRTGYTF
-	TRBV30	TRBJ1-2	-	TGTGCCTGGAGTGCCCATTCCTGGGCACTGGGTAAGGGCTACACCTTC	CAWSAHSWALGKGYTF
-	TRBV5-1	TRBJ1-2	-	TGCGCCAGCAGCGGCCCTCGGGGGGGCCAATACTATGGCTACACCTTC	CASSGPRGGQYYGYTF
-	TRBV30	TRBJ1-1	TRBD1	TGTGCCTGGAGTACAGGGGTGAGCACTGAAGCTTTCTTT	CAWSTGVSTEAFF
-	TRBV6-5	TRBJ1-4	-	TGTGCCAGCACCCCCTCAGGGGAAGGCGAAAAACTGTTTTTT	CASTPSGEGEKLFF
once	TRBV27	TRBJ1-1	-	TGTGCCAGCAGTAACTTAATGAACACTGAAGCTTTCTTT	CASSNLMNTEAFF
-	TRBV3-1/TRBV3-2	TRBJ1-1	-	TGTGCCAGCAGCCTTAGGACTCTGAACACTGAAGCTTTCTTT	CASSLRTLNTEAFF
few	TRBV5-1	TRBJ2-1	TRBD2	TGCGCCAGCAGACTGGGACTAGCGGTAGGGGAGCAGTTCTTC	CASRLGLAVGEQFF
-	TRBV6-1	TRBJ1-2	-	TGTGCCAGCAGTGAACGTAGGGCGGGAGCTTTTCAGGTCTATGGCTACACCTTC	CASSERRAGAFQVYGYTF
few	TRBV2	TRBJ2-2	TRBD1	TGTGCCAGCGGTCCCCGGACAGGGAACACCGGGGAGCTGTTTTTT	CASGPRTGNTGELFF
once	TRBV5-4	TRBJ2-7	-	TGTGCCAGCAGCTCCAGCCTAGGACAGAACTACGAGCAGTACTTC	CASSSSLGQNYEQYF
-	TRBV4-1	TRBJ1-1	-	TGCGCCAGCAGCCAAGGCGCCGGTGGGAACACTGAAGCTTTCTTT	CASSQGAGGNTEAFF
-	TRBV6-4	TRBJ1-2	TRBD1	TGTGCCAGCAGCCCGGACAGGGACTATGGCTACACCTTC	CASSPDRDYGYTF
-	TRBV30	TRBJ2-7	TRBD1	TGTGCCTGGGACGGACAGGGGGACGAGCAGTACTTC	CAWDGQGDEQYF
-	TRBV4-1	TRBJ2-2	-	TGCGCCAGCAGCCAAGCGAGTAGCGAATACACCGGGGAGCTGTTTTTT	CASSQASSEYTGELFF
-	TRBV5-1	TRBJ2-2	TRBD1	TGCGCCAGCAGCCGGGACAGGGTGTCCGGGGAGCTGTTTTTT	CASSRDRVSGELFF
-	TRBV5-5	TRBJ2-2	TRBD1	TGTGCCAGCAGCTGGACAGGGTCGAACACCGGGGAGCTGTTTTTT	CASSWTGSNTGELFF
-	TRBV19	TRBJ1-1	TRBD1	TGTGCCAGTAGTCCGTGGACAGGGAGGAACACTGAAGCTTTCTTT	CASSPWTGRNTEAFF
-	TRBV7-2	TRBJ2-7	TRBD1	TGTGCCAGCAGCTTCAAGGACAGGGTCAACGAGCAGTACTTC	CASSFKDRVNEQYF
-	TRBV5-1	TRBJ2-3	TRBD1	TGCGCCAGCAGGCCCGGGACAGGGACCACAGATACGCAGTATTTT	CASRPGTGTTDTQYF
-	TRBV6-5	TRBJ2-5	-	TGTGCCAGCAGAAAGGATGGGGGGGAGACCCAGTACTTC	CASRKDGGETQYF
-	TRBV2	TRBJ1-2	TRBD1	TGTGCCAGCTCGACAGGGGGGTATGGCTACACCTTC	CASSTGGYGYTF
-	TRBV27	TRBJ2-2	TRBD2	TGTGCCAGCAGAGGTAGCGGGAGAGGCCCCGGGGAGCTGTTTTTT	CASRGSGRGPGELFF
few	TRBV18	TRBJ2-1	-	TGTGCCAGCTCACCAGGACAACAAAATGAGCAGTTCTTC	CASSPGQQNEQFF
-	TRBV7-2	TRBJ2-7	-	TGTGCCAGCAGCCCATCTGACAGGTCCTCCTACGAGCAGTACTTC	CASSPSDRSSYEQYF
many	TRBV6-4	TRBJ2-1	-	TGTGCCAGCAGTTTTGGGCAGGATGGGGGGTATGAGCAGTTCTTC	CASSFGQDGGYEQFF
-	TRBV5-1	TRBJ1-1	-	TGCGCCAGCAGCTTAAGCGTGCGGAACACTGAAGCTTTCTTT	CASSLSVRNTEAFF
-	TRBV3-1/TRBV3-2	TRBJ1-5	TRBD1	TGTGCCAGCAGCCAAGGACAGGGGTGGGCAGGACGAGTTCAGCCCCAGCATTTT	CASSQGQGWAGRVQPQHF
-	TRBV5-1	TRBJ1-3	-	TGCGCCAGCAGCCCCTGGGGGGCTGGAAACACCATATATTTT	CASSPWGAGNTIYF
-	TRBV18	TRBJ1-6	-	TGTGCCAGCTCTCTTGGACAGACGGATAATTCACCCCTCCACTTT	CASSLGQTDNSPLHF
-	TRBV11-3	TRBJ1-1	-	TGTGCCAGCAGCTTAAACAGGGACACTGAAGCTTTCTTT	CASSLNRDTEAFF
-	TRBV11-2	TRBJ1-5	-	TGTGCCAGCAGCTTAGCCGGGGGGAGCAATCAGCCCCAGCATTTT	CASSLAGGSNQPQHF